The 8 T cell receptor beta chains below come from one sample, sequenced in a study of T-cell memory formation after mild COVID-19 (dated by TCRdb to the early 2020s). Library preparation employed 5' RACE. TCRdb records Illumina NovaSeq 6000 as the sequencer. TCRdb cleaned the public reads at Q25 with fastp, built clones with MiXCR and kept in-frame beta chains. CDR3 protein duplicates are merged, each entry listing the most common genes and DNA. For this sample the table gives approximately 98,000 distinct CDR3 sequences, of which about a sixth were detected only once. The leading ten clones occupy around 5.1% of the sample. The specimen was PBMCs or a T cell subset sorted from them (not recorded which). The receptors here all came from a young man who had mild COVID-19 (a few samples of this study predate the infection). The sample titles of this study are shuffled in the database, so cell type and time point are left out; the donor was told from shared clones.

This clonotype was counted a few times. V usage is TRBV5-5 and J usage is TRBJ2-1; TRBD1 agrees at 7 bases. Germline CDR1 is SGHKS and CDR2 is YYEKEE (reference sequence). The CDR3 runs to 12 residues. V lost 5 bases and J lost 8; bases outside the gene matches: 4. CDR3 coding DNA: TGTGCCAGCAGTGGGACAGCTTATGAGCAGTTCTTC. Residues: CASSGTAYEQFF.

This clonotype was detected a few times. V is TRBV11-2 and J is TRBJ1-2, with D possibly being TRBD1 (5 bases). This CDR3 region has 15 residues. Germline assignment: CDR1 SGHAT and CDR2 FQNNGV. The V and J ends lost 3 bases and 7 bases respectively, with 18 bases between them. The CDR3 DNA reads TGTGCCAGCAGCTTCGGGGCGGAGGGCAAAGTTGGCTACACCTTC. Translation gives CASSFGAEGKVGYTF.

This sequence joins TRBV7-2 and TRBJ2-5; D is possibly TRBD2 (5 bases). Germline V gives CDR1 SGHTA, CDR2 FQGNSA. V dropped 2 bases and J dropped 2 bases, with 9 bases sitting between them. The CDR3 is 14 residues long. The DNA for the CDR3 is TGTGCCAGCAGCTTATCAGCGGCTCAAGAGACCCAGTACTTC. Its protein is CASSLSAAQETQYF.

This clonotype appeared a few times. The rearrangement joins TRBV2 to TRBJ2-4; 8 bases align to TRBD1. CDR3 length: 14 residues. Per the germline V gene, CDR1 is SNHLY and CDR2 is FYNNEI. Unmatched junction bases numbered 10, after V lost 6 bases and J lost 9 bases. The CDR3 DNA reads as TGTGCCAGCAGGGCGGACAGGGTTATCGCCATTCAGTACTTC. Translated, it gives CASRADRVIAIQYF.

This clonotype came up a few times. This sequence joins TRBV20-1 and TRBJ2-7; D call uncertain. V was pared by 0 bases and J by 4 bases, with 13 bases between. CDR1 is DFQATT and CDR2 is SNEGSKA in the germline V gene (reference sequence). The CDR3 is 14 amino acids. In DNA form, the CDR3 reads TGCAGTGCTAGAGATTTAATGAGTCTGTACGAGCAGTACGTC. Translation gives CSARDLMSLYEQYV.

This clonotype was counted between two and nine times. The V and J genes are TRBV6-5 and TRBJ1-5; no firm D call. V lost 2 bases, J lost 0 bases, and 8 bases lay in between. Germline CDR1 MNHEY, CDR2 SVGAGI. CDR3 size: 15 residues. The CDR3 bases are TGTGCCAGCAGTTACAGACCGAATAGCAATCAGCCCCAGCATTTT. Its translation: CASSYRPNSNQPQHF.

This clonotype was seen more than once but under ten times. The rearrangement links TRBV5-1 to TRBJ2-5, with no clear D. From germline, CDR1 is SGHRS and CDR2 YFSETQ. Between the trimmed V and J ends, which lost 4 bases and 1 base, there was a span of 14 bases. The CDR3 has 15 amino acids. CDR3 coding DNA: TGCGCCAGCAGCCCTCCCCCTAGGGCCCAAGAGACCCAGTACTTC. It encodes CASSPPPRAQETQYF. The whole variable domain, remainder taken from reference TRBV5-1 and TRBJ2-5, is KAGVTQTPRYLIKTRGQQVTLSCSPISGHRSVSWYQQTPGQGLQFLFEYFSETQRNKGNFPGRFSGRQFSNSRSEMNVSTLELGDSALYLCASSPPPRAQETQYFGPGTRLLVL.

The rearrangement uses TRBV5-1 and TRBJ1-1; the D is unclear. The V and J ends lost 9 bases and 4 bases respectively, with 16 bases between them. Germline lookup yields CDR1 SGHRS and CDR2 YFSETQ. This CDR3 spans 13 amino acids. The CDR3 DNA sequence: TGCGCCACCCCCCGGATCAGACCCACTGAAGCTTTCTTT. It encodes CATPRIRPTEAFF.